This T cell receptor (beta chain) was captured in a study of blood T cell repertoires in COVID-19. The data were produced by immunoSEQ multiplex PCR, yet TCRdb's version contains in-frame clones alone and is incomplete. The sample contains fewer than 300,000 clones, about 87% of which appear only once. Germline values: CDR1 SGHRS, CDR2 YFSETQ. The CDR3 is made up of 15 amino acids. Trimming removed 0 bases from V and 0 bases from J; junction bases left unmatched: 1. The V and J genes are TRBV5-1 and TRBJ2-3, with 7 positions matching TRBD2. Material for sequencing was peripheral blood. This receptor was taken from a woman aged 45-65 years with acute or convalescent COVID-19. The CDR3 bases are TGCGCCAGCAGCTTGGTTAGCGGGAGCACAGATACGCAGTATTTT. Encoded protein: CASSLVSGSTDTQYF.